The following is a T cell receptor (beta chain) sequence with its context. Its antigen is undetermined. An Oncomine TCR Beta short-read assay was used to sequence the DNA from cultured CD4+ T cells. MiXCR was run by TCRdb on the PCR reads, yielding one entry per CDR3 protein. The table has some 15,000 distinct CDR3 sequences, over 65% seen once. Germline lookup yields CDR1 LGHNA and CDR2 YSLEER. With V trimmed by 1 base and J by 7 bases, 3 bases remained unmatched. The CDR3 totals 16 residues. This sample was taken from a study of vaccination and CD4 T cells after COVID-19. About the study: Convalescent patients had positive nasal swab PCR results for SARS-CoV-2. Disease was mild in fewer than 10 and severe in one. The convalescents included six males and four females, and among them two were Hispanic while seven were Caucasian. Overall study findings and caveats: For SARS-CoV-2-reactive clonotypes, the median went from about 22 to 38, a nonsignificant increase.

Treatment: approximately 9-day PBMC culture with coronavirus spike peptide pools or control peptides (ViraFEST assay). The TCR comes from a human donor who had recovered from COVID-19. The J gene is TRBJ2-1, the V gene TRBV4-3; 14 bases agree with TRBD2. The specimen sequenced was CD4+ T cells from blood, cultured in vitro. The CDR3 nucleotides are TGCGCCAGCAGCCAAGGACTAGCGGGGGGGACAAATGAGCAGTTCTTC. Encoded protein: CASSQGLAGGTNEQFF.